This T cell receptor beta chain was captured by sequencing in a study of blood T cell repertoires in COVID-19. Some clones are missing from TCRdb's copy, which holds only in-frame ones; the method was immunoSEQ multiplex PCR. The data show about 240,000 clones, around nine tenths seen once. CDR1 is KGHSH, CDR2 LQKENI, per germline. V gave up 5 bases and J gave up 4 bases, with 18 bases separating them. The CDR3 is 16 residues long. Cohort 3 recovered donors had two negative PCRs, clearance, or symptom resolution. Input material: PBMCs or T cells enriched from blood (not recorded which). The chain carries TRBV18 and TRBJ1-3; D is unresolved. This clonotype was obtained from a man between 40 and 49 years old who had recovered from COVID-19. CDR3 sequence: CASSTLGLVGGNTIYF. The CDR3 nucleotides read TGTGCCAGCTCAACCCTTGGCCTCGTCGGGGGAAACACCATATATTTT.